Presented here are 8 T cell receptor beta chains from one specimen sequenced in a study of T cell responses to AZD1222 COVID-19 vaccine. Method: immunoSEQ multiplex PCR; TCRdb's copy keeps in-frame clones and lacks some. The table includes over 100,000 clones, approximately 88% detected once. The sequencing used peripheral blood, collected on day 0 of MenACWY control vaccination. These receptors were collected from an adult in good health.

CDR3 sequence: CASSKGVAGGSSYEQYF. The CDR3 DNA sequence: TGTGCCAGCAGCAAGGGGGTAGCGGGGGGCTCCTCCTACGAGCAGTACTTC. This chain connects TRBV7-2 to TRBJ2-7; TRBD2 aligns across 10 bases. Germline-derived CDR1 and CDR2 are SGHTA and FQGNSA. The CDR3 consists of 17 residues. The J segment lost 0 bases and the V segment lost 5 bases, leaving 10 bases of the junction unmatched. Drawing the rest from reference TRBV7-2 and TRBJ2-7, the complete variable domain is GAGVSQSPSNKVTEKGKDVELRCDPISGHTALYWYRQSLGQGLEFLIYFQGNSAPDKSGLPSDRFSAERTGGSVSTLTIQRTQQEDSAVYLCASSKGVAGGSSYEQYFGPGTRLTVT.

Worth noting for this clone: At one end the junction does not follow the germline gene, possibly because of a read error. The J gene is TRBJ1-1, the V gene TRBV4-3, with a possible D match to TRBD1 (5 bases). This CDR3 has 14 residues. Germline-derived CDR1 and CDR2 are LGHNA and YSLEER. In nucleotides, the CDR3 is TGCGCCCGCAGCCCGGGGGGGGTTGTCACTGAAGCTTTCTTT. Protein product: CARSPGGVVTEAFF.

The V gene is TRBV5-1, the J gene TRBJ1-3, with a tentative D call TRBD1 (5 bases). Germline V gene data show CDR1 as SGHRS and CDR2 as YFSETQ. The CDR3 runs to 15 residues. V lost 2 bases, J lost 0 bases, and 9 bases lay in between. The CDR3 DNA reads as TGCGCCAGCAGCTTAGCTGGGGGCTCTGGAAACACCATATATTTT. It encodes CASSLAGGSGNTIYF.

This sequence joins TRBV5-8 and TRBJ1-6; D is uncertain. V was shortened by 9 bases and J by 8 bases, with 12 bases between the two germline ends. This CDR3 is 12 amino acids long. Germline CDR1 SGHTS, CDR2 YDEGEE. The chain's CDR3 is CATTPWDSPLHF. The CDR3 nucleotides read TGTGCCACGACACCTTGGGATTCACCCCTCCACTTT.

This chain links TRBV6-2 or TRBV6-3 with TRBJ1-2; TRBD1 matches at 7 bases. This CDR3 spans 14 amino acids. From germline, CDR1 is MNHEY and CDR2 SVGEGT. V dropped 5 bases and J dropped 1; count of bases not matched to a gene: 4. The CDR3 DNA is TGTGCCAGCAGTCGGGACAGAGATAACTATGGCTACACCTTC. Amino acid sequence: CASSRDRDNYGYTF.

CDR3 amino acids: CASSSDVWQETQYF. CDR3 DNA: TGTGCCAGCAGCTCCGACGTCTGGCAAGAGACCCAGTACTTC. The chain uses TRBV28 and TRBJ2-5; D gene uncertain. Germline V CDR1 and CDR2: MDHEN, SYDVKM. Trimming stripped 6 bases from V and 2 bases from J, with 13 bases between. The CDR3 is 14 residues long.

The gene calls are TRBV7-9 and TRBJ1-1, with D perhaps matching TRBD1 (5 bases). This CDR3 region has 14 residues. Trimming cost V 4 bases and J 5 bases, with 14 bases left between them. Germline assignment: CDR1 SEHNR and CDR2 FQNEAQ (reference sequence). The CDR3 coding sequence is TGTGCCAGCAGCTCAGAGGGGCTTATGACTGAAGCTTTCTTT. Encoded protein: CASSSEGLMTEAFF.

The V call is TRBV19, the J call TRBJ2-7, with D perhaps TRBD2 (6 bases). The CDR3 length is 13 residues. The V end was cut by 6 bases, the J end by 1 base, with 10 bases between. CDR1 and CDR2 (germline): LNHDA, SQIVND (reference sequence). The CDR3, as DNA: TGTGCCAGTAGCGGGACTGATTCCTACGAGCAGTACTTC. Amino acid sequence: CASSGTDSYEQYF.